Sequencing of this T cell receptor (beta chain) was carried out in a study of OX40 agonist ivuxolimab in advanced cancers. This CDR3 is 13 amino acids long. From germline, CDR1 is MNHNS and CDR2 SASEGT. V lost 5 bases and J 7 bases, leaving 12 bases between the germline ends. This clone has just a few counts. Produced via immunoSEQ multiplex PCR; TCRdb's table is partial and in-frame only. The table includes about 77,000 clones, approximately 82% detected once. The source was CD4+ or CD8+ T cells sorted from blood, collected in a trial of the OX40 agonist ivuxolimab. This TCR was recovered from an adult with an advanced solid tumor such as melanoma, head and neck, liver or kidney cancer. The gene calls are TRBV6-1 and TRBJ1-5; D possibly corresponds to TRBD1 (5 bases). CDR3 region: CASSRWWDQPQHF. CDR3 nucleotides: TGTGCCAGCAGTAGATGGTGGGACCAGCCCCAGCATTTT.